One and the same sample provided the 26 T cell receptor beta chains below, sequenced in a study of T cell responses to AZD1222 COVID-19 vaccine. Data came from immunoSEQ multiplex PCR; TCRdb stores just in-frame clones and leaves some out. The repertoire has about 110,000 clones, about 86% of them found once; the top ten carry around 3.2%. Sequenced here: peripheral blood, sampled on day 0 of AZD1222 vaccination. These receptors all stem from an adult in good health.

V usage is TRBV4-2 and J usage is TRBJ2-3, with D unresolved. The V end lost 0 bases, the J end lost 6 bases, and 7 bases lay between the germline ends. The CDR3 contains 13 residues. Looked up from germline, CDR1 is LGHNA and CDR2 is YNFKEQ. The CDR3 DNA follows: TGTGCCAGCAGCCAAGACAGCCTGGATACGCAGTATTTT. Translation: CASSQDSLDTQYF.

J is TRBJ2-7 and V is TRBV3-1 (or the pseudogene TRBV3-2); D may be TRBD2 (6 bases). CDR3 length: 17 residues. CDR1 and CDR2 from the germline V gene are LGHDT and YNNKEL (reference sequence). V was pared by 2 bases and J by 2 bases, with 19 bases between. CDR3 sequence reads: CASSQKGGSGLPYEQYF. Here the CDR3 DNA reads TGTGCCAGCAGCCAAAAGGGAGGTAGCGGCCTTCCCTACGAGCAGTACTTC.

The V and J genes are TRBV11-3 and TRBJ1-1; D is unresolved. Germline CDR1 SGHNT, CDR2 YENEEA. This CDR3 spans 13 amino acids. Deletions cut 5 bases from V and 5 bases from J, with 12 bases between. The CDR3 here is CASSLNVGTEAFF. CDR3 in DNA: TGTGCCAGCAGCCTGAATGTGGGGACTGAAGCTTTCTTT.

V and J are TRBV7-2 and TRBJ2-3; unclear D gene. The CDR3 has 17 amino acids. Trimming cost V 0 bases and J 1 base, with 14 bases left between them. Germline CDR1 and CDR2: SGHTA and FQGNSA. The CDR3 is CASSLALRARRTDTQYF. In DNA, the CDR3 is TGTGCCAGCAGCTTAGCGTTGAGAGCTAGGCGCACAGATACGCAGTATTTT.

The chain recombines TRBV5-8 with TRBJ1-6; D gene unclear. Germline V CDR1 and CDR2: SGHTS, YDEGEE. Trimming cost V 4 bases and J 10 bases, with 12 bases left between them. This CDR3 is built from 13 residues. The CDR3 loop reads CASSLGASSPLHF. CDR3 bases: TGTGCCAGCAGCCTGGGCGCCTCCTCACCCCTCCACTTT.

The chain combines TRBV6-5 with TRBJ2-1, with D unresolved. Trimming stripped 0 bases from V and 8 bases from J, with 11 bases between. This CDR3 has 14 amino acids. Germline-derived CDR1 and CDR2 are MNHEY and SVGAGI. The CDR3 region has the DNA TGTGCCAGCAGTTACTCGACAAGGCCCCATGAGCAGTTCTTC. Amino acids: CASSYSTRPHEQFF.

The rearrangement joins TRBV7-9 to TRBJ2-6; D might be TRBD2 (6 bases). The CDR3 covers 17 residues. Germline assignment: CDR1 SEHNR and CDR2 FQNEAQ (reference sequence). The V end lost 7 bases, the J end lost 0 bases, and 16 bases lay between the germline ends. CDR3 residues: CASIPTGVFSGANVLTF. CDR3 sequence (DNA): TGTGCCAGCATCCCAACGGGGGTCTTCTCTGGGGCCAACGTCCTGACTTTC.

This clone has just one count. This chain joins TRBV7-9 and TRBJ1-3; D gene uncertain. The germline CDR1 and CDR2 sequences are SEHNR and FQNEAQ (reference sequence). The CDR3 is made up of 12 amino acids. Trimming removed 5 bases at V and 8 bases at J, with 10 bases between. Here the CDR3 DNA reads TGTGCCAGCAGCGTTTTTCCGGACACCATATATTTT. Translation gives CASSVFPDTIYF.

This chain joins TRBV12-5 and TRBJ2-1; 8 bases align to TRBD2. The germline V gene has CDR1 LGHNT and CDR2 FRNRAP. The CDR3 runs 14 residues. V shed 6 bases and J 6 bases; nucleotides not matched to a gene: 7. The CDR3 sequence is CASGHPGGGNEQFF. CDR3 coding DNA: TGTGCTAGTGGCCACCCCGGGGGGGGCAATGAGCAGTTCTTC.

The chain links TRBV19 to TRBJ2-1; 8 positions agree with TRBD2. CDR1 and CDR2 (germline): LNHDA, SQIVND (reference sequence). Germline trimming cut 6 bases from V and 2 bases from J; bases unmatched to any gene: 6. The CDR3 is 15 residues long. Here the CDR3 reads CASRERGMAYNEQFF. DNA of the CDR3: TGTGCCAGTAGAGAGCGGGGGATGGCCTACAATGAGCAGTTCTTC.

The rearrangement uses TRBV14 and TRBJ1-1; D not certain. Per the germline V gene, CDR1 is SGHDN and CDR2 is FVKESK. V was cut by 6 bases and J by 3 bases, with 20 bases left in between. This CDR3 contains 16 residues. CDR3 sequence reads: CASSPSLWVGDTEAFF. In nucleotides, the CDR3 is TGTGCCAGCAGTCCAAGCTTATGGGTTGGGGACACTGAAGCTTTCTTT.

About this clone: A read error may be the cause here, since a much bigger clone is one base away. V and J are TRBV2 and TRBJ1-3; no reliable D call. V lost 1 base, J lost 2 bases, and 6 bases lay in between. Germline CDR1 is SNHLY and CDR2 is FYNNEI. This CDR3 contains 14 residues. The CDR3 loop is CASSEGCTGNTIYF. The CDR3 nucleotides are TGTGCCAGCAGTGAAGGGTGTACTGGAAACACCATATATTTT.

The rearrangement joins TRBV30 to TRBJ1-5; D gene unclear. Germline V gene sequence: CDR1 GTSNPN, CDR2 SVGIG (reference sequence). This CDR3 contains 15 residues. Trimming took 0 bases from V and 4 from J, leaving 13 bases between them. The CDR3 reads CAWSVQGYGNQPQHF. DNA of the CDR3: TGTGCCTGGAGTGTACAAGGGTATGGGAATCAGCCCCAGCATTTT.

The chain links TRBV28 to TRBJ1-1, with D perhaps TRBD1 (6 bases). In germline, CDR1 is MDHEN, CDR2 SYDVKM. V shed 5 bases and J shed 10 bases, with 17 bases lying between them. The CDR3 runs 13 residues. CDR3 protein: CASSPRDPRGAFF. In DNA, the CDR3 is TGTGCCAGCAGTCCCCGGGACCCCAGGGGAGCTTTCTTT.

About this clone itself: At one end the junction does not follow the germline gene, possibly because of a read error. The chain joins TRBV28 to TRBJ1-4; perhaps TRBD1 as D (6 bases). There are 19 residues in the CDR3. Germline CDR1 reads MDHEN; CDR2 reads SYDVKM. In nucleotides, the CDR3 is TGTGCCAGCAGTTTTGGAACTCGGGACAAAGGGGCAACTATTGAAAAACTGTTTTTT. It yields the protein CASSFGTRDKGATIEKLFF.

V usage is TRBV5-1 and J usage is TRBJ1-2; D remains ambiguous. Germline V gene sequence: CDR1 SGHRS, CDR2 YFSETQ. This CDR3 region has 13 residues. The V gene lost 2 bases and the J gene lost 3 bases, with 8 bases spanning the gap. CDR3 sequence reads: CASSFMGDYGYTF. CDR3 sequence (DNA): TGCGCCAGCAGCTTTATGGGTGACTATGGCTACACCTTC.

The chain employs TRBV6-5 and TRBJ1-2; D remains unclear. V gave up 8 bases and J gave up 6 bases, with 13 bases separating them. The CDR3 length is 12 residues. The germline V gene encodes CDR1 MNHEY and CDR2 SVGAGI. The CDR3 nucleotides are TGTGCCAGCGGTAGGGTTAAGGATGGCTACACCTTC. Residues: CASGRVKDGYTF.

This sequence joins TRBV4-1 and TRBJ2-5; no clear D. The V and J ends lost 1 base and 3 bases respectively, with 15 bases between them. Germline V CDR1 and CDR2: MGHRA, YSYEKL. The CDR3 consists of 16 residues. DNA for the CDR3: TGCGCCAGCAGCCAAGTAATACGGTCGCTAAAAGAGACCCAGTACTTC. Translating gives CASSQVIRSLKETQYF.

CDR3 sequence reads: CASTTLDRSPLYSNQPQHF. CDR3 coding DNA: TGTGCCAGTACCACCCTGGACAGGAGCCCGCTTTATAGCAATCAGCCCCAGCATTTT. J is TRBJ1-5 and V is TRBV19, with TRBD1 identical over 7 bases. CDR1 is LNHDA and CDR2 is SQIVND in the germline V gene (reference sequence). V trimming: 7 bases; J trimming: 0 bases; junction bases outside the gene matches: 18. The CDR3 consists of 19 residues.

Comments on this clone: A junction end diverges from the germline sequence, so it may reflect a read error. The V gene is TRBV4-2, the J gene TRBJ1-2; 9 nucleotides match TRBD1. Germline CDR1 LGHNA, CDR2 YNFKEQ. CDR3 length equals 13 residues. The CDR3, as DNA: TGTGCCAGCAGCCAAGATCTCCGGGACAGGGATATCTTC. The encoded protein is CASSQDLRDRDIF.

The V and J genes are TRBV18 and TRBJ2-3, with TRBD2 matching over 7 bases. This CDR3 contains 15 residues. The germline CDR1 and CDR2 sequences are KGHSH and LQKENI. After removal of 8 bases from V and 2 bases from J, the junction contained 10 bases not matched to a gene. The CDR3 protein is CASARAGHPTDTQYF. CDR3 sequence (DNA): TGTGCCAGCGCACGAGCGGGGCATCCCACAGATACGCAGTATTTT. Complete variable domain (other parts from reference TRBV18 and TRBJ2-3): NAGVMQNPRHLVRRRGQEARLRCSPMKGHSHVYWYRQLPEEGLKFMVYLQKENIIDESGMPKERFSAEFPKEGPSILRIQQVVRGDSAAYFCASARAGHPTDTQYFGPGTRLTVL.

CDR3 protein: CASSPSYGGHSYEQYF. Written as DNA, the CDR3 is TGTGCCAGCAGCCCTAGTTACGGGGGCCACTCCTACGAGCAGTACTTC. The chain couples TRBV11-2 to TRBJ2-7, with D possibly being TRBD1 or TRBD2 (6 bases each). Germline CDR1 reads SGHAT; CDR2 reads FQNNGV. This CDR3 has 16 residues. Trimming removed 5 bases at V and 0 bases at J, with 17 bases between.

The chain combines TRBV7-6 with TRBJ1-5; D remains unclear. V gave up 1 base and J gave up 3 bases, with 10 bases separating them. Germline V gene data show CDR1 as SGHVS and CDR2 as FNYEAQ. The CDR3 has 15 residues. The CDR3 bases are TGTGCCAGCAGCTTAGGATCTGGGATCAATCAGCCCCAGCATTTT. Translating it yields CASSLGSGINQPQHF.

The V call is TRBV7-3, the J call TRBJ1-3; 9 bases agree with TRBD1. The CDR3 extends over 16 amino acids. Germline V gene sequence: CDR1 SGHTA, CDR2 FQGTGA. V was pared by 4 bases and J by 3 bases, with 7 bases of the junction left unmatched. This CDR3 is CASSSGTGRFGNTIYF. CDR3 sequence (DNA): TGTGCCAGCAGCTCCGGGACAGGGAGATTTGGAAACACCATATATTTT.

CDR3 amino acids: CASSSLGTGTYNEQFF. The DNA of the CDR3 is TGTGCCAGCAGCTCCCTCGGGACAGGGACCTACAATGAGCAGTTCTTC. The genes are TRBV11-1 and TRBJ2-1; the match to TRBD1 covers 9 bases. CDR1 and CDR2 from the germline V gene are SGHAT and FQDESV (reference sequence). The CDR3 sequence is 16 residues long. With V trimmed by 4 bases and J by 2 bases, 6 bases remained unmatched.

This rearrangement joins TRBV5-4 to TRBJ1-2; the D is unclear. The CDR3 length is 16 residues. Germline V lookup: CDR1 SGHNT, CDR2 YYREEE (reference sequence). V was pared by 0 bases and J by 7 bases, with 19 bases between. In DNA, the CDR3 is TGTGCCAGCAGCTTGGTCCTGGGCGGTGTCGTGACTGGCTACACCTTC. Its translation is CASSLVLGGVVTGYTF.